The present TCR beta chain was sequenced within a study of PD-L1 blockade in urothelial cancer. As for the study in general: It was around 2014 that patients started atezolizumab at 1,200 mg intravenously every 3 weeks. About nine tenths of the roughly 29 patients were men with bladder-origin urothelial cancer. Prior exposure to chemotherapy in patients amounted to 0 to 3 regimens received.

Libraries were prepared by immunoSEQ multiplex PCR; TCRdb keeps only in-frame clonotypes and omits some of them. Found here are 72,000 or so clones, about 90% of them singletons; the top ten hold approximately 11%. Time point given: peripheral blood 6 weeks after treatment start. The CDR3 is 17 residues long. CDR1 is SGHDT, CDR2 YYEEEE, per germline. V shed 0 bases, J shed 8 bases, and the junction held 14 bases outside the gene matches. This TCR was sampled from a man in his sixties with urothelial cancer. The V call is TRBV5-6, the J call TRBJ2-1, with 7 bases aligning to TRBD2. Sequencing used PBMCs, obtained around atezolizumab (anti-PD-L1) treatment. The CDR3 loop is CASSLGVFAGVLDEQFF. Written as DNA, the CDR3 is TGTGCCAGCAGCTTGGGGGTATTTGCGGGGGTTTTAGATGAGCAGTTCTTC.